A single sample is the source of the 21 T cell receptor beta chains below, sequenced in a study of blood T cell repertoires in COVID-19. The table came from immunoSEQ multiplex PCR; TCRdb's copy has only in-frame clones and leaves some out. The sample has 270,000 or so clones; roughly 88% are singletons. The sequenced sample consisted of peripheral blood. All receptors come from a woman aged 25 to 39 with active or convalescent COVID-19.

Only one count was recorded for this clone. The chain links TRBV5-1 to TRBJ1-1; a weak D match, TRBD1 (5 bases). Germline V lookup: CDR1 SGHRS, CDR2 YFSETQ. This CDR3 has 13 residues. The germline V and J ends were trimmed by 4 bases and 2 bases, with 9 bases remaining between them. CDR3 bases: TGCGCCAGCAGCCTGACAGCTAACACTGAAGCTTTCTTT. The encoded protein is CASSLTANTEAFF.

J is TRBJ2-3 and V is TRBV18, with D possibly being TRBD2 (5 bases). V was cut by 4 bases and J by 3 bases, with 20 bases left in between. Per the germline V gene, CDR1 is KGHSH and CDR2 is LQKENI. This CDR3 has 17 residues. The chain's CDR3 is CASSLRPSGYGTDTQYF. CDR3 coding DNA: TGTGCCAGCTCACTCAGACCCAGCGGATATGGGACAGATACGCAGTATTTT.

The V and J genes are TRBV28 and TRBJ2-1, with 7 bases identical to TRBD2. CDR1 and CDR2 from the germline V gene are MDHEN and SYDVKM. Trimming at V came to 6 bases and at J to 3 bases, leaving 8 bases not matched to a gene. The CDR3 runs to 15 residues. CDR3 amino acids: CASSPSAGNYNEQFF. CDR3 coding DNA: TGTGCCAGCAGCCCCTCAGCGGGGAACTACAATGAGCAGTTCTTC. Full variable domain (outside the CDR3, taken from reference TRBV28 and TRBJ2-1): DVKVTQSSRYLVKRTGEKVFLECVQDMDHENMFWYRQDPGLGLRLIYFSYDVKMKEKGDIPEGYSVSREKKERFSLILESASTNQTSMYLCASSPSAGNYNEQFFGPGTRLTVL.

The V gene is TRBV6-5, the J gene TRBJ2-7, with a weak D call TRBD1 (6 bases). This CDR3 has 15 residues. The V end lost 6 bases, the J end lost 0 bases, and 15 bases lay between the germline ends. CDR1 and CDR2 from the germline V gene are MNHEY and SVGAGI. The DNA of the CDR3 is TGTGCCAGCAGCAACCTTGGGGACAACTCCTACGAGCAGTACTTC. Protein product: CASSNLGDNSYEQYF.

V usage is TRBV15 and J usage is TRBJ2-5; D is possibly TRBD2 (5 bases). The ends were cut back, 0 bases at V and 7 bases at J, with 12 bases in the middle. There are 14 residues in the CDR3. The V gene's germline CDR1 is LNHNV and CDR2 YYDKDF (reference sequence). The CDR3 DNA follows: TGTGCCACCAGCAGAGATCGGGGTGGGAGGACCCAGTACTTC. Translated: CATSRDRGGRTQYF.

The genes are TRBV27 and TRBJ1-6; TRBD1 agrees at 11 bases. CDR3 length: 15 amino acids. Germline trimming cut 5 bases from V and 10 bases from J; bases unmatched to any gene: 7. Per germline, CDR1 MNHEY and CDR2 SMNVEV (reference sequence). The chain's CDR3 is CASSPGQGARSPLHF. The CDR3, as DNA: TGTGCCAGCAGTCCCGGACAGGGGGCCAGATCACCCCTCCACTTT.

The V call is TRBV7-2, the J call TRBJ1-6, with 7 bases identical to TRBD1. Germline trimming cut 3 bases from V and 5 bases from J; bases unmatched to any gene: 4. The CDR3 runs 15 residues. CDR1 and CDR2 from the germline V gene are SGHTA and FQGNSA. The CDR3 DNA reads TGTGCCAGCAGCTTCACGACAGGGAATAATTCACCCCTCCACTTT. It translates to CASSFTTGNNSPLHF.

The J gene is TRBJ2-5, the V gene TRBV9; 7 bases align to TRBD2. The CDR3 is 14 amino acids. CDR1 is SGDLS, CDR2 YYNGEE, per germline. V trimming: 3 bases; J trimming: 5 bases; junction bases outside the gene matches: 7. The CDR3 sequence: CASSARLAGETQYF. The CDR3 DNA follows: TGTGCCAGCAGCGCCCGACTAGCTGGGGAGACCCAGTACTTC. The complete variable domain, with remaining parts taken from reference TRBV9 and TRBJ2-5, reads DSGVTQTPKHLITATGQRVTLRCSPRSGDLSVYWYQQSLDQGLQFLIQYYNGEERAKGNILERFSAQQFPDLHSELNLSSLELGDSALYFCASSARLAGETQYFGPGTRLLVL.

V is TRBV4-3 and J is TRBJ1-5, with D possibly being TRBD1 (6 bases). The germline V and J ends were trimmed by 0 bases and 9 bases, with 21 bases remaining between them. This CDR3 contains 17 residues. Germline CDR1 and CDR2: LGHNA and YSLEER. CDR3 bases: TGCGCCAGCAGCCAAGACTATGGACAGACGAAGATAGGGCCCCAGCATTTT. This sequence encodes CASSQDYGQTKIGPQHF.

The chain has TRBV28 and TRBJ2-5; 7 bases line up with TRBD1. The V and J ends lost 5 bases and 5 bases, in that order; junction bases with no gene match: 11. The CDR3 loop spans 15 amino acids. CDR1 is MDHEN and CDR2 is SYDVKM in the germline V gene. The CDR3 sequence: CASSLSQTGVETQYF. The CDR3 nucleotides read TGTGCCAGCAGTCTTTCGCAAACAGGGGTTGAGACCCAGTACTTC. The entire variable domain, with the rest obtained from reference TRBV28 and TRBJ2-5, is as follows: DVKVTQSSRYLVKRTGEKVFLECVQDMDHENMFWYRQDPGLGLRLIYFSYDVKMKEKGDIPEGYSVSREKKERFSLILESASTNQTSMYLCASSLSQTGVETQYFGPGTRLLVL.

V gene TRBV27 combines with J gene TRBJ1-1; 7 bases map to TRBD1. This CDR3 has 14 amino acids. Trimming at V came to 3 bases and at J to 7 bases, leaving 8 bases not matched to a gene. Germline V gene sequence: CDR1 MNHEY, CDR2 SMNVEV (reference sequence). The CDR3 protein is CASSFSRRDSEAFF. In DNA form, the CDR3 reads TGTGCCAGCAGTTTCTCCCGTCGGGACAGTGAAGCTTTCTTT.

This clone appeared a few times. The chain combines TRBV6-5 with TRBJ2-1; D might be TRBD1 (6 bases). The V gene lost 8 bases and the J gene lost 10 bases, with 12 bases spanning the gap. This CDR3 is 11 amino acids long. Germline loops: CDR1 MNHEY, CDR2 SVGAGI. The CDR3 loop reads CASERGKEQFF. The CDR3 coding sequence is TGTGCCAGCGAGAGGGGGAAAGAGCAGTTCTTC.

This CDR3 reads CASSLPDGMRQPQHF. The CDR3 DNA sequence: TGTGCCAGCAGTTTACCCGACGGTATGAGGCAGCCCCAGCATTTT. V usage is TRBV28 and J usage is TRBJ1-5; D is undetermined. The V and J ends lost 2 bases and 7 bases respectively, with 15 bases between them. Germline assignment: CDR1 MDHEN and CDR2 SYDVKM. The CDR3 covers 15 residues.

The count of this clone is one. This chain connects TRBV7-4 to TRBJ1-4, with D tentatively TRBD1 (6 bases). The CDR3 consists of 19 residues. Looked up from germline, CDR1 is SGHVT and CDR2 is SQSDAQ. V was cut by 7 bases and J by 7 bases, with 31 bases left in between. The CDR3 here is CASNPPWIERGGRGEKLFF. Here the CDR3 DNA reads TGTGCCAGCAACCCCCCGTGGATCGAACGGGGGGGGCGAGGTGAAAAACTGTTTTTT.

This sequence joins TRBV28 and TRBJ1-2, with D possibly matching TRBD1 (6 bases). Germline lookup yields CDR1 MDHEN and CDR2 SYDVKM. Between the trimmed V and J ends, which lost 10 bases and 2 bases, there was a span of 14 bases. This CDR3 contains 13 residues. The CDR3 DNA reads as TGTGCCACCTTCGACAGGAGGAACTATGGCTACACCTTC. Translated: CATFDRRNYGYTF.

Concerning this clone itself: Other DNA sequences in this sample translate to the same CDR3. The DNA of the CDR3 is TGTGCCAGTAGTATTACAGGGGGGAACACTGAAGCTTTCTTT. Translation gives CASSITGGNTEAFF. The rearrangement links TRBV19 to TRBJ1-1; 8 positions match TRBD1. The V and J ends lost 3 bases and 1 base, in that order; junction bases with no gene match: 1. CDR3 length: 14 residues. Germline CDR1 is LNHDA and CDR2 is SQIVND (reference sequence). Drawing the rest from reference TRBV19 and TRBJ1-1, the complete variable domain is DGGITQSPKYLFRKEGQNVTLSCEQNLNHDAMYWYRQDPGQGLRLIYYSQIVNDFQKGDIAEGYSVSREKKESFPLTVTSAQKNPTAFYLCASSITGGNTEAFFGQGTRLTVV.

Only one count was recorded for this clone. The chain recombines TRBV4-3 with TRBJ1-4; 7 bases match TRBD1. The germline V gene encodes CDR1 LGHNA and CDR2 YSLEER. V lost 3 bases, J lost 11 bases, and 3 bases stayed unmatched. The CDR3 is 12 amino acids. CDR3 bases: TGCGCCAGCAGCCAGACAGGGTCCAAACTGTTTTTT. Translated: CASSQTGSKLFF.

The chain carries TRBV7-9 and TRBJ1-2; the D is unclear. Germline CDR1 and CDR2: SEHNR and FQNEAQ (reference sequence). The CDR3 extends over 13 amino acids. V lost 1 base to trimming and J lost 8 bases, with 11 bases between them. The CDR3 DNA sequence: TGTGCCAGCAGCTTAGGACCGGGTATGGGCTACACCTTC. Protein: CASSLGPGMGYTF.

The CDR3 DNA reads as TGTGCCAGCAGCTTACGGGACAGGGGAAACACCATATATTTT. Encoded protein: CASSLRDRGNTIYF. This rearrangement joins TRBV9 to TRBJ1-3, with 8 bases that match TRBD1. This CDR3 spans 14 amino acids. The germline V gene encodes CDR1 SGDLS and CDR2 YYNGEE. With V trimmed by 4 bases and J by 4 bases, 4 bases remained unmatched.

The chain uses TRBV24-1 and TRBJ2-1; D is perhaps TRBD2 (5 bases). The V gene's germline CDR1 is KGHDR and CDR2 SFDVKD. Trimming took off 7 bases at V and 1 base at J, with 7 bases between the two ends. The CDR3 has 13 amino acids. DNA for the CDR3: TGTGCCACCAGGGACTCGTCCTACAATGAGCAGTTCTTC. This gives the protein CATRDSSYNEQFF.

The chain is built from TRBV5-4 and TRBJ1-2; D possibly corresponds to TRBD1 (6 bases). Germline CDR1 reads SGHNT; CDR2 reads YYREEE (reference sequence). V gave up 4 bases and J gave up 5 bases, with 15 bases separating them. CDR3 length: 14 residues. CDR3 loop: CASSGDTKNYGYTF. In DNA, the CDR3 is TGTGCCAGCAGCGGGGACACCAAAAATTATGGCTACACCTTC.